Below are 10 T cell receptor beta chains sequenced from a single sample in a study of regulatory T cells in long-lasting Graves disease. As for time point: newly diagnosed GD, antithyroid drugs for less than 3 months. From PBMCs, RNA was extracted and then used to make the TCR library. Combining iRepertoire HTBI primers with Arm-PCR of CDR3 regions, the authors built TCR beta libraries. TCRdb ran MiXCR on the multiplex PCR reads and lists one entry per CDR3 protein. Among about 400,000 distinct CDR3 sequences, 15% were seen once, and the ten largest hold roughly 8%. These data are also associated with another study on T cells in Graves' hyperthyroidism and ophthalmopathy.

The material sequenced was peripheral blood mononuclear cells (PBMCs), taken at new diagnosis, from a patient treated with antithyroid drugs. Source of these receptors: a woman in her thirties or forties with Graves disease.

V usage is TRBV20-1 and J usage is TRBJ1-2; D uncertain. Trimming cost V 0 bases and J 0 bases, with 20 bases left between them. This CDR3 is built from 18 residues. The germline CDR1 and CDR2 sequences are DFQATT and SNEGSKA (reference sequence). The CDR3 reads CSARDPETEDWANYGYTF. CDR3 sequence (DNA): TGCAGTGCTAGAGATCCGGAGACCGAAGACTGGGCTAACTATGGCTACACCTTC.

This clonotype was counted only a few times. The junction departs from germline at one end; a sequencing error may be responsible. V usage is TRBV24-1 and J usage is TRBJ2-3; 9 nucleotides agree with TRBD2. The CDR3 loop spans 19 amino acids. Germline V gene lookup returns CDR1 KGHDR and CDR2 SFDVKD. CDR3 sequence reads: CVTSDRDLAGPASTDTQYF. DNA of the CDR3: TGTGTCACCAGTGACCGTGACCTAGCGGGGCCAGCTAGCACAGATACGCAGTATTTT.

This clonotype has a count of ten or more. This chain uses TRBV12-3 or TRBV12-4 with TRBJ2-5; 9 nucleotides agree with TRBD2. The CDR3 spans 14 residues. V lost 7 bases, J lost 5 bases, and 8 bases stayed unmatched. The CDR3: CASKAGGPRETQYF. CDR3 nucleotides: TGTGCCAGCAAGGCGGGAGGGCCGAGGGAGACCCAGTACTTC.

This clonotype was detected many times. The chain is built from TRBV5-1 and TRBJ2-5; perhaps D is TRBD1 or TRBD2 (6 bases each). CDR1 is SGHRS and CDR2 is YFSETQ in the germline V gene. Deletions cut 4 bases from V and 4 bases from J, with 14 bases between. The CDR3 runs 14 residues. CDR3 coding DNA: TGCGCCAGCAGCACGGGGGCTACATTAGAGACCCAGTACTTC. Translated: CASSTGATLETQYF.

This clonotype was seen more than once but under ten times. The chain combines TRBV20-1 with TRBJ2-7, with D possibly being TRBD1 or TRBD2 (6 bases each). Germline V gene sequence: CDR1 DFQATT, CDR2 SNEGSKA (reference sequence). The CDR3 extends over 14 amino acids. V was pared by 4 bases and J by 4 bases, with 17 bases between. The CDR3, as DNA: TGCAGTGCTAAAGGGGGGCCCGGACCTTACGAGCAGTACTTC. Its protein is CSAKGGPGPYEQYF.

The table lists this clonotype with many counts. The chain has TRBV3-1 and TRBJ2-5; 10 nucleotides align to TRBD2. The V and J ends lost 5 bases and 3 bases, in that order; junction bases with no gene match: 3. This CDR3 region has 14 residues. Germline V gives CDR1 LGHDT, CDR2 YNNKEL (reference sequence). The CDR3 nucleotides are TGTGCCAGCAGCTACGGACTAGCGGAAGAGACCCAGTACTTC. Translating it yields CASSYGLAEETQYF.

This clonotype was seen many times. The chain couples TRBV20-1 to TRBJ1-1; D unclear. Looked up from germline, CDR1 is DFQATT and CDR2 is SNEGSKA (reference sequence). Trimming took off 3 bases at V and 5 bases at J, with 13 bases between the two ends. The CDR3 is 13 residues long. The CDR3 bases are TGCAGTGCTAGGCAGGCGTGGGGTACTGAAGCTTTCTTT. Protein product: CSARQAWGTEAFF.

This clonotype was picked up many times. The V call is TRBV7-3, the J call TRBJ2-3, with 7 bases fitting TRBD2. The ends lost 4 bases at V and 6 bases at J; junction bases unmatched: 16. CDR1 is SGHTA and CDR2 is FQGTGA in the germline V gene. The CDR3 has 17 residues. CDR3 in DNA: TGTGCCAGCAGCTCCTGGGGGGGAGAGGCCCCAGTGGATACGCAGTATTTT. Its translation: CASSSWGGEAPVDTQYF.

With regard to this clonotype: This sequence is one base from a far larger clone and is likely a read error. V and J are TRBV20-1 and TRBJ2-1; TRBD1 matches 7 bases. The closer fit of TRBJ2-5 to the DNA end suggests the J call may be wrong. The CDR3 is 15 amino acids. The germline CDR1 and CDR2 sequences are DFQATT and SNEGSKA (reference sequence). The CDR3 nucleotides read TGCAGTGCTAACTTCGCAGGGACAGCACAAGAGGCCCAGTACTTC. Translated: CSANFAGTAQEAQYF.

This clonotype was seen only a few times. The CDR3: CASSQDQYGYTF. CDR3 DNA: TGTGCCAGCAGCCAAGATCAATATGGCTACACCTTC. The chain links TRBV14 to TRBJ1-2; D ambiguous. This CDR3 has 12 amino acids. From germline, CDR1 is SGHDN and CDR2 FVKESK. V was pared by 0 bases and J by 5 bases, with 4 bases between.